Following are 27 T cell receptor beta chains from one sample sequenced in a study of blood T cell repertoires in COVID-19. The protocol was immunoSEQ multiplex PCR, while the TCRdb copy is restricted to in-frame clones and leaves out a portion. The sample contains hundreds of thousands of clones, 70% to 90% of which appear only once. The source material was PBMCs or T cells enriched from blood (not recorded which). Source of these receptors: a woman aged 40 to 50 who had recovered from COVID-19.

The CDR3: CASSATGGQYF. CDR3 DNA sequence: TGTGCCAGCAGCGCGACAGGGGGGCAGTACTTC. This chain links TRBV7-2 with TRBJ2-7; 9 nucleotides agree with TRBD1. This CDR3 region has 11 residues. V was clipped by 5 bases and J by 9 bases; unmatched bases: 2. Per germline, CDR1 SGHTA and CDR2 FQGNSA.

V gene TRBV7-9 combines with J gene TRBJ2-7; TRBD1 might be the D (6 bases). The CDR3 has 16 amino acids. Germline V gives CDR1 SEHNR, CDR2 FQNEAQ (reference sequence). Trimming left V 5 bases short and J 0 bases short, with 17 bases between. This chain's CDR3 is CASSPLRTGLSYEQYF. DNA for the CDR3: TGTGCCAGCAGCCCCCTCCGTACAGGGCTCTCCTACGAGCAGTACTTC.

The V call is TRBV2, the J call TRBJ1-2, with D perhaps matching TRBD1 (5 bases). Trimming took 0 bases from V and 8 from J, leaving 16 bases between them. The CDR3 loop spans 15 amino acids. The germline gives CDR1 SNHLY, CDR2 FYNNEI. CDR3 loop: CASSEAQGRKRGYTF. The CDR3 DNA reads TGTGCCAGCAGTGAAGCCCAGGGCCGTAAAAGGGGCTACACCTTC.

The chain's CDR3 is CSVEGGGLAGWNEQFF. The CDR3 bases are TGCAGCGTTGAAGGAGGGGGACTAGCGGGATGGAATGAGCAGTTCTTC. The rearrangement uses TRBV29-1 and TRBJ2-1; 13 positions agree with TRBD2. CDR1 is SQVTM, CDR2 ANQGSEA, per germline. This CDR3 comprises 16 residues. V trimming: 1 base; J trimming: 7 bases; junction bases outside the gene matches: 7.

This chain connects TRBV28 to TRBJ2-7; TRBD2 is a possible D gene (5 bases). The CDR3 extends over 13 amino acids. Germline V gene data show CDR1 as MDHEN and CDR2 as SYDVKM. Deletions cut 4 bases from V and 3 bases from J, with 10 bases between. The CDR3 is CASSSTTYYEQYF. Here the CDR3 DNA reads TGTGCCAGCAGTTCGACTACCTACTACGAGCAGTACTTC. The entire variable domain, with the rest obtained from reference TRBV28 and TRBJ2-7, is as follows: DVKVTQSSRYLVKRTGEKVFLECVQDMDHENMFWYRQDPGLGLRLIYFSYDVKMKEKGDIPEGYSVSREKKERFSLILESASTNQTSMYLCASSSTTYYEQYFGPGTRLTVT.

A single count supports this clone. The J gene is TRBJ1-5, the V gene TRBV4-1; 7 positions agree with TRBD1. Trimming took 0 bases from V and 4 from J; bases not matched to a gene: 6. The CDR3 totals 16 residues. CDR1 and CDR2 from the germline V gene are MGHRA and YSYEKL. CDR3 bases: TGCGCCAGCAGCCAAGAGGGGACAGCCTCTAATCAGCCCCAGCATTTT. This codes for CASSQEGTASNQPQHF.

V is TRBV5-1 and J is TRBJ1-1; 7 positions match TRBD1. Germline V gives CDR1 SGHRS, CDR2 YFSETQ. The CDR3 spans 14 residues. Trimming removed 4 bases from V and 1 base from J; junction bases left unmatched: 4. The CDR3 region has the DNA TGCGCCAGCAGCCACGGGACAGCGAACACTGAAGCTTTCTTT. Translation gives CASSHGTANTEAFF.

The CDR3 spells CAWSRDRYTGELFF. The DNA of the CDR3 is TGTGCCTGGAGCAGAGACAGATACACCGGGGAGCTGTTTTTT. V is TRBV30 and J is TRBJ2-2; TRBD1 is a possible D gene (5 bases). CDR3 length equals 14 residues. Germline V CDR1 and CDR2: GTSNPN, SVGIG (reference sequence). V lost 3 bases and J lost 3, with 11 bases in between.

This clone was seen more than once but under ten times. The rearrangement uses TRBV19 and TRBJ1-2; no clear D gene. The germline V and J ends were trimmed by 6 bases and 8 bases, with 16 bases remaining between them. Looked up from germline, CDR1 is LNHDA and CDR2 is SQIVND (reference sequence). There are 13 residues in the CDR3. CDR3 sequence (DNA): TGTGCCAGTAGCCGACGGGAAGGTTCGGGCTACACCTTC. Encoded protein: CASSRREGSGYTF.

V and J are TRBV7-9 and TRBJ1-4; D is ambiguous. CDR1 is SEHNR and CDR2 is FQNEAQ in the germline V gene (reference sequence). Trimming removed 5 bases from V and 0 bases from J, with 13 bases in between. This CDR3 contains 16 residues. CDR3 residues: CASSHRRFATNEKLFF. Here the CDR3 DNA reads TGTGCCAGCAGCCACAGACGGTTTGCAACTAATGAAAAACTGTTTTTT.

This sequence joins TRBV18 and TRBJ2-3; the D gene is possibly TRBD2 (7 bases). Germline V gene sequence: CDR1 KGHSH, CDR2 LQKENI. V gave up 2 bases and J gave up 5 bases, with 14 bases separating them. The CDR3 covers 15 residues. CDR3 sequence reads: CASSPSRGAKDTQYF. CDR3 DNA: TGTGCCAGCTCACCATCACGGGGGGCCAAAGATACGCAGTATTTT.

CDR3 in amino acids: CATSLTGNTEAFF. In nucleotides, the CDR3 is TGTGCCACCAGCCTAACAGGGAACACTGAAGCTTTCTTT. The chain links TRBV24-1 to TRBJ1-1; D perhaps matches TRBD1 (5 bases). The CDR3 length is 13 residues. Germline assignment: CDR1 KGHDR and CDR2 SFDVKD. Trimming pared 7 bases from V and 1 base from J, leaving 9 bases between.

This chain links TRBV5-1 with TRBJ2-7; TRBD2 matches at 10 bases. The trim removed 1 base at V and 3 bases at J, leaving 10 bases unmatched. In germline, CDR1 is SGHRS, CDR2 YFSETQ. This CDR3 comprises 17 residues. CDR3 nucleotides: TGCGCCAGCAGCTTGTCGGCTTCCCTAGCGGGAGTCTACGAGCAGTACTTC. The encoded protein is CASSLSASLAGVYEQYF.

This clone was seen a few times. Sequence at one end of the junction differs from germline and may be a read error. The chain joins TRBV5-5 to TRBJ2-7; D is perhaps TRBD2 (6 bases). CDR3 length equals 12 residues. CDR1 SGHKS and CDR2 YYEKEE come from the germline V gene (reference sequence). This CDR3 reads CASSLGGDEQYF. The CDR3 nucleotides are TGTGCCAGCAGTTTGGGGGGAGACGAGCAGTACTTC.

The chain uses TRBV3-1 (or the pseudogene TRBV3-2) and TRBJ2-3, with 11 positions matching TRBD2. The V gene's germline CDR1 is LGHDT and CDR2 YNNKEL (reference sequence). The CDR3 is 15 amino acids. V shed 0 bases, J shed 6 bases, and the junction held 2 bases outside the gene matches. The CDR3 sequence is CASSQESSGRDTQYF. CDR3 in DNA: TGTGCCAGCAGCCAAGAGTCTAGCGGGAGGGATACGCAGTATTTT.

The chain couples TRBV15 to TRBJ1-3; D perhaps matches TRBD1 (5 bases). V shed 0 bases and J shed 1 base, with 10 bases lying between them. The CDR3 sequence is 16 residues long. Germline V gene data show CDR1 as LNHNV and CDR2 as YYDKDF (reference sequence). The CDR3 reads CATSRDFRESGNTIYF. CDR3 in DNA: TGTGCCACCAGCAGAGATTTCAGGGAATCTGGAAACACCATATATTTT. Drawing the rest from reference TRBV15 and TRBJ1-3, the complete variable domain is DAMVIQNPRYQVTQFGKPVTLSCSQTLNHNVMYWYQQKSSQAPKLLFHYYDKDFNNEADTPDNFQSRRPNTSFCFLDIRSPGLGDTAMYLCATSRDFRESGNTIYFGEGSWLTVV.

V gene TRBV9 combines with J gene TRBJ2-7, with 10 bases that match TRBD2. Looked up from germline, CDR1 is SGDLS and CDR2 is YYNGEE. The CDR3 consists of 16 residues. V lost 4 bases to trimming and J lost 2 bases; unmatched junction nucleotides: 9. The CDR3 region has the DNA TGTGCCAGCAGCCTCGGTCGGACTAGCGGCACCTACGAGCAGTACTTC. It yields the protein CASSLGRTSGTYEQYF.

The chain links TRBV6-5 to TRBJ1-3; TRBD1 might be the D (6 bases). The V gene's germline CDR1 is MNHEY and CDR2 SVGAGI. This CDR3 region has 13 residues. Between the trimmed V and J ends, which lost 0 bases and 11 bases, there was a span of 11 bases. The CDR3, as DNA: TGTGCCAGCAGTTACTCGCAGGGGCATCCCATATATTTT. It is translated as CASSYSQGHPIYF.

The chain couples TRBV10-3 to TRBJ2-7, with D uncertain. The CDR3 totals 13 residues. Germline loops: CDR1 ENHRY, CDR2 SYGVKD. The V gene lost 8 bases and the J gene lost 0 bases, with 11 bases spanning the gap. The CDR3 coding sequence is TGTGCCATCTCTGCCAGAACCTCCTACGAGCAGTACTTC. Translating gives CAISARTSYEQYF.

The rearrangement uses TRBV10-1 and TRBJ2-7; D remains ambiguous. V lost 6 bases and J lost 0, with 18 bases in between. This CDR3 contains 16 residues. Germline V gene lookup returns CDR1 WNHNN and CDR2 SYGVQD (reference sequence). DNA for the CDR3: TGCGCCAGCAGCGCCGTAGTGGGCTATAGCTCCTACGAGCAGTACTTC. Residues: CASSAVVGYSSYEQYF.

The chain recombines TRBV7-2 with TRBJ2-7; 10 bases are shared with TRBD1. CDR1 is SGHTA, CDR2 FQGNSA, per germline. The CDR3 is 15 residues long. Unmatched junction bases numbered 1, after V lost 0 bases and J lost 2 bases. CDR3 protein: CASSLAGQGTYEQYF. The CDR3 nucleotides are TGTGCCAGCAGCTTAGCGGGACAGGGGACCTACGAGCAGTACTTC. Drawing the rest from reference TRBV7-2 and TRBJ2-7, the complete variable domain is GAGVSQSPSNKVTEKGKDVELRCDPISGHTALYWYRQSLGQGLEFLIYFQGNSAPDKSGLPSDRFSAERTGGSVSTLTIQRTQQEDSAVYLCASSLAGQGTYEQYFGPGTRLTVT.

This clone is a singleton in its sample. The chain is built from TRBV6-5 and TRBJ2-7; 9 bases fit TRBD2. Germline V gene sequence: CDR1 MNHEY, CDR2 SVGAGI. Losses at the gene ends were 6 bases for V and 3 bases for J; bases not matched to a gene: 9. The CDR3 consists of 15 residues. CDR3 nucleotides: TGTGCCAGCAGAATAGCTAGCGGGGCTCGCTACGAGCAGTACTTC. It is translated as CASRIASGARYEQYF.

The chain uses TRBV11-2 and TRBJ1-4; maybe TRBD1 (5 bases). Germline CDR1 and CDR2: SGHAT and FQNNGV. CDR3 length: 15 residues. The V end was cut by 5 bases, the J end by 8 bases, with 18 bases between. The CDR3 nucleotides are TGTGCCAGCAGCCCGACGGGGGGGGTTGGAGAAAAACTGTTTTTT. Translation: CASSPTGGVGEKLFF.

This sequence joins TRBV7-6 and TRBJ1-1, with D possibly being TRBD1 (5 bases). The CDR3 sequence is 17 residues long. Deletions cut 1 base from V and 5 bases from J, with 20 bases between. CDR1 and CDR2 from the germline V gene are SGHVS and FNYEAQ. Written as DNA, the CDR3 is TGTGCCAGCAGCTTAGGGGGGTACGGGGGAAGAAGGACTGAAGCTTTCTTT. It is translated as CASSLGGYGGRRTEAFF. Filled out from reference TRBV7-6 and TRBJ1-1, the complete variable domain reads GAGVSQSPRYKVTKRGQDVALRCDPISGHVSLYWYRQALGQGPEFLTYFNYEAQQDKSGLPNDRFSAERPEGSISTLTIQRTEQRDSAMYRCASSLGGYGGRRTEAFFGQGTRLTVV.

The chain combines TRBV24-1 with TRBJ2-3, with 7 bases identical to TRBD2. CDR1 is KGHDR, CDR2 SFDVKD, per germline. This CDR3 has 17 residues. Unmatched junction bases numbered 8, after V lost 1 base and J lost 2 bases. Here the CDR3 reads CATSDFTAGSLTDTQYF. The CDR3 region has the DNA TGTGCCACCAGTGATTTCACAGCGGGATCGCTCACAGATACGCAGTATTTT.

The chain recombines TRBV29-1 with TRBJ1-1, with 11 nucleotides matching TRBD1. Germline-derived CDR1 and CDR2 are SQVTM and ANQGSEA. The ends lost 6 bases at V and 2 bases at J; junction bases unmatched: 2. The CDR3 spans 13 residues. The CDR3 DNA follows: TGCAGCGTCCGGACAGGGGGCAACACTGAAGCTTTCTTT. Encoded protein: CSVRTGGNTEAFF.

As for this clone: Other DNA sequences within the sample encode an identical CDR3. V and J are TRBV19 and TRBJ2-1; D ambiguous. The CDR3 consists of 11 residues. Germline values: CDR1 LNHDA, CDR2 SQIVND (reference sequence). The germline V and J ends were trimmed by 4 bases and 4 bases, with 2 bases remaining between them. CDR3 nucleotides: TGTGCCAGTAGTACATACAATGAGCAGTTCTTC. Encoded protein: CASSTYNEQFF.